The present T cell receptor beta chain was sequenced within a study of T cell repertoires in cytomegalovirus infection. Study summary: It was the public TCR beta signatures that indicated both CMV infection and matching HLA type.

Using its own MiXCR run on the reads, TCRdb lists one record per CDR3 protein. The data show almost 500,000 distinct CDR3 sequences, approximately 11% seen once. There are 14 residues in the CDR3. V trimming: 7 bases; J trimming: 2 bases; junction bases outside the gene matches: 5. Looked up from germline, CDR1 is SNHLY and CDR2 is FYNNEI. This clonotype was counted at least ten times. The receptor was isolated from a human donor in good health (CMV status not recorded). Some clones in this sample may be carry-over from other donors' samples. The material sequenced was PBMCs. The chain combines TRBV2 with TRBJ2-7; TRBD2 agrees at 10 bases. Written as DNA, the CDR3 is TGTGCCAGCACCGGGACTAGCGAGACCTACGAGCAGTACTTC. Its protein product is CASTGTSETYEQYF.